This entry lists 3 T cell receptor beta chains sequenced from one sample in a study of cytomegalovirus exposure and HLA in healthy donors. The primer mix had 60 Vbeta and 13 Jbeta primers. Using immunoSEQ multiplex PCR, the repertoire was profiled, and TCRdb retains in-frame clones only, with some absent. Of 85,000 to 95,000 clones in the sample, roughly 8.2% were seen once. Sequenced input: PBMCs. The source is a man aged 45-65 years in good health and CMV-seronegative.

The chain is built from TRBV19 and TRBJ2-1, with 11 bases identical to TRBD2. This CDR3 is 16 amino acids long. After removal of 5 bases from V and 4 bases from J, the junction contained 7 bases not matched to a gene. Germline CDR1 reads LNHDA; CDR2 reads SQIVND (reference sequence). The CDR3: CASSPRLAGGYNEQFF. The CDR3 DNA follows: TGTGCCAGTAGTCCCCGGCTAGCGGGAGGTTACAATGAGCAGTTCTTC.

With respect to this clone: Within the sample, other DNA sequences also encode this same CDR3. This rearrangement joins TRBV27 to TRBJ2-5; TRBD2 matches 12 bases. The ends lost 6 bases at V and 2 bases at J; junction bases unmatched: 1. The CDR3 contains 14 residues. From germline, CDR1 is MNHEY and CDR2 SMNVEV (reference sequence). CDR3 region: CASSGLAGQETQYF. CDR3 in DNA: TGTGCCAGCAGCGGACTAGCGGGACAAGAGACCCAGTACTTC.

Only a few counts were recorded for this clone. CDR3 in amino acids: CSLSTTSGGGTQYF. CDR3 bases: TGTTCCCTTTCTACCACTAGCGGGGGGGGTACGCAGTATTTT. The J gene is TRBJ2-3, the V gene TRBV7-9; the match to TRBD2 covers 13 bases. Germline loops: CDR1 SEHNR, CDR2 FQNEAQ (reference sequence). The CDR3 is 14 residues long. Drawing the rest from reference TRBV7-9 and TRBJ2-3, the complete variable domain is DTGVSQNPRHKITKRGQNVTFRCDPISEHNRLYWYRQTLGQGPEFLTYFQNEAQLEKSRLLSDRFSAERPKGSFSTLEIQRTEQGDSAMYLCSLSTTSGGGTQYFGPGTRLTVL.